One and the same sample provided the 11 T cell receptor beta chains below, sequenced in a study of blood T cell repertoires in COVID-19. TCRdb's copy holds only in-frame clones and misses some; the assay was immunoSEQ multiplex PCR. This table holds roughly 64,000 clones, roughly two thirds found once. Material: PBMCs or T cells enriched from blood (not recorded which). These receptors were obtained from a woman aged 55-70 years who had been exposed to COVID-19.

This clone came up a few times. The rearrangement uses TRBV5-4 and TRBJ2-3; TRBD2 matches at 10 bases. The CDR3 has 15 residues. Germline lookup yields CDR1 SGHNT and CDR2 YYREEE (reference sequence). V was clipped by 4 bases and J by 7 bases; unmatched bases: 9. Written as DNA, the CDR3 is TGTGCCAGCAGCCAACCCACTAGCGGGAAAAATACGCAGTATTTT. Its protein is CASSQPTSGKNTQYF. The full variable domain, in which reference TRBV5-4 and TRBJ2-3 provide the parts outside the CDR3, is ETGVTQSPTHLIKTRGQQVTLRCSSQSGHNTVSWYQQALGQGPQFIFQYYREEENGRGNFPPRFSGLQFPNYSSELNVNALELDDSALYLCASSQPTSGKNTQYFGPGTRLTVL.

The gene calls are TRBV5-6 and TRBJ1-3; a weak D match, TRBD1 (6 bases). The germline V and J ends were trimmed by 1 base and 0 bases, with 14 bases remaining between them. Looked up from germline, CDR1 is SGHDT and CDR2 is YYEEEE. The CDR3 length is 17 residues. CDR3 protein: CASSLSDRPFSGNTIYF. CDR3 DNA sequence: TGTGCCAGCAGCTTGTCCGACAGGCCCTTCTCTGGAAACACCATATATTTT. Together with reference TRBV5-6 and TRBJ1-3, the CDR3 gives the full variable domain: DAGVTQSPTHLIKTRGQQVTLRCSPKSGHDTVSWYQQALGQGPQFIFQYYEEEERQRGNFPDRFSGHQFPNYSSELNVNALLLGDSALYLCASSLSDRPFSGNTIYFGEGSWLTVV.

CDR3 sequence: CASSVADRAYEQYF. CDR3 nucleotide sequence: TGTGCCAGCAGCGTAGCGGACAGGGCCTACGAGCAGTACTTC. V and J are TRBV9 and TRBJ2-7; 8 nucleotides match TRBD1. The CDR3 is 14 residues long. The V gene's germline CDR1 is SGDLS and CDR2 YYNGEE. The V and J ends lost 0 bases and 2 bases, in that order; junction bases with no gene match: 1.

The chain has TRBV5-8 and TRBJ1-2, with D possibly matching TRBD1 (5 bases). The germline CDR1 and CDR2 sequences are SGHTS and YDEGEE. The CDR3 length is 15 residues. Trimming left V 0 bases short and J 0 bases short, with 9 bases between. Here the CDR3 DNA reads TGTGCCAGCAGCTTGGGGGGGGTAACTAACTATGGCTACACCTTC. Translation: CASSLGGVTNYGYTF.

The genes are TRBV27 and TRBJ2-3; 7 bases are shared with TRBD1. Germline V gene sequence: CDR1 MNHEY, CDR2 SMNVEV (reference sequence). V was pared by 2 bases and J by 2 bases, with 4 bases of the junction left unmatched. The length of the CDR3 is 15 residues. The CDR3 spells CASSLIRGSTDTQYF. The CDR3 DNA reads TGTGCCAGCAGTTTAATCAGGGGGTCCACAGATACGCAGTATTTT.

This rearrangement joins TRBV16 to TRBJ2-7, with 7 bases matching TRBD1. V gave up 8 bases and J gave up 6 bases; unmatched junction bases: 13. The germline V gene has CDR1 KGHSY and CDR2 FQNENV. The length of the CDR3 is 14 residues. CDR3 amino acids: CASAYRDRIVEQYF. The DNA for the CDR3 is TGTGCCAGCGCCTACCGGGACAGAATTGTCGAGCAGTACTTC.

The V gene is TRBV30, the J gene TRBJ2-6; D possibly corresponds to TRBD2 (5 bases). The ends were cut back, 2 bases at V and 0 bases at J, with 11 bases in the middle. This CDR3 contains 16 residues. Germline CDR1 GTSNPN, CDR2 SVGIG (reference sequence). The CDR3 DNA sequence: TGTGCCTGGAGTAGCGGCAGTCACTCTGGGGCCAACGTCCTGACTTTC. As protein: CAWSSGSHSGANVLTF. The entire variable domain, with the rest obtained from reference TRBV30 and TRBJ2-6, is as follows: SQTIHQWPATLVQPVGSPLSLECTVEGTSNPNLYWYRQAAGRGLQLLFYSVGIGQISSEVPQNLSASRPQDRQFILSSKKLLLSDSGFYLCAWSSGSHSGANVLTFGAGSRLTVL.

V is TRBV19 and J is TRBJ2-7, with 10 bases lining up with TRBD1. Germline V CDR1 and CDR2: LNHDA, SQIVND (reference sequence). The CDR3 length is 15 residues. V lost 3 bases and J lost 3; bases outside the gene matches: 5. The CDR3 here is CASSIPGQGYYEQYF. The CDR3 DNA is TGTGCCAGTAGTATCCCGGGACAGGGGTACTACGAGCAGTACTTC. Full variable domain (outside the CDR3, taken from reference TRBV19 and TRBJ2-7): DGGITQSPKYLFRKEGQNVTLSCEQNLNHDAMYWYRQDPGQGLRLIYYSQIVNDFQKGDIAEGYSVSREKKESFPLTVTSAQKNPTAFYLCASSIPGQGYYEQYFGPGTRLTVT.

The rearrangement joins TRBV19 to TRBJ2-7, with D perhaps TRBD1 (6 bases). Trimming pared 6 bases from V and 1 base from J, leaving 16 bases between. Germline values: CDR1 LNHDA, CDR2 SQIVND (reference sequence). CDR3 length: 15 amino acids. CDR3 amino acids: CASSRQATRSYEQYF. Here the CDR3 DNA reads TGTGCCAGTAGCAGACAGGCTACTCGTTCCTACGAGCAGTACTTC.

J is TRBJ2-3 and V is TRBV30, with a weak D call TRBD2 (5 bases). The V gene lost 2 bases and the J gene lost 4 bases, with 13 bases spanning the gap. The length of the CDR3 is 14 residues. Germline V gives CDR1 GTSNPN, CDR2 SVGIG (reference sequence). CDR3 region: CAWSSGYGADTQYF. The CDR3 region has the DNA TGTGCCTGGAGTTCGGGATACGGGGCAGATACGCAGTATTTT.

The chain recombines TRBV27 with TRBJ2-2, with 7 bases fitting TRBD1. There are 15 residues in the CDR3. V shed 6 bases, J shed 4 bases, and the junction held 8 bases outside the gene matches. Germline values: CDR1 MNHEY, CDR2 SMNVEV (reference sequence). The CDR3 DNA sequence: TGTGCCAGCAGATCTAGGACAGGTACCACCGGGGAGCTGTTTTTT. Translating gives CASRSRTGTTGELFF.